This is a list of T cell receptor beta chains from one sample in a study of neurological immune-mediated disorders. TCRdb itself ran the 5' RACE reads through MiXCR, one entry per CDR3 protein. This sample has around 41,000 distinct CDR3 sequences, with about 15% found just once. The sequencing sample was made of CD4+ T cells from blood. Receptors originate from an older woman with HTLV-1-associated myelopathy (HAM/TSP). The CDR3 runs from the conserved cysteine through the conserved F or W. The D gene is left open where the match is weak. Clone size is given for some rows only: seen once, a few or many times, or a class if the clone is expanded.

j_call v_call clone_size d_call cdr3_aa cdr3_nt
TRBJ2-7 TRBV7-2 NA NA CASSLYATRENEQYF TGTGCCAGCAGCTTATACGCGACTAGAGAAAACGAGCAGTACTTC
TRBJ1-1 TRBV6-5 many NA CASSYTGPVTEAFF TGTGCCAGCAGTTACACAGGGCCGGTCACTGAAGCTTTCTTT
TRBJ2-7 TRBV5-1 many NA CASSYTLLEKVNYEQYF TGCGCCAGCAGCTATACTCTTTTGGAAAAAGTTAACTACGAGCAGTACTTC
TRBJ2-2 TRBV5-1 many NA CASTDGRGPNTGELFF TGCGCCAGCACTGATGGGCGGGGGCCTAACACCGGGGAGCTGTTTTTT
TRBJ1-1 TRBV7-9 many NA CASSLGAGEAGTEAFF TGTGCCAGCAGCTTAGGGGCAGGGGAAGCCGGGACTGAAGCTTTCTTT
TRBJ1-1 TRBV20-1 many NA CSANRVSTEAFF TGCAGTGCTAACAGGGTGAGCACTGAAGCTTTCTTT
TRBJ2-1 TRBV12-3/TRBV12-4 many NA CASTLGPDLSYNEQFF TGTGCCAGCACCCTCGGGCCCGACCTCTCCTACAATGAGCAGTTCTTC
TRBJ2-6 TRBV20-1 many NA CSARDPSGAGKTVLTF TGCAGTGCTAGAGATCCCTCCGGCGCAGGGAAGACTGTCCTGACTTTC
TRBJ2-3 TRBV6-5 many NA CASSFYGSTDTQYF TGTGCCAGCAGTTTCTATGGTAGCACAGATACGCAGTATTTT
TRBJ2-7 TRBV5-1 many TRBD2 CASSLRTSGGSYEQYF TGCGCCAGCAGCTTGCGTACCAGCGGGGGATCCTACGAGCAGTACTTC
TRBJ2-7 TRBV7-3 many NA CASSLTGVGHEQYF TGTGCCAGCAGCTTAACCGGGGTAGGGCACGAGCAGTACTTC
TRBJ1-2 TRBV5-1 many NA CASSLPLGAAQNYGYTF TGCGCCAGCAGCTTGCCCCTGGGGGCGGCGCAGAACTATGGCTACACCTTC
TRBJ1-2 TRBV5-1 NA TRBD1 CASSLARDRASYGYTF TGCGCCAGCAGCTTGGCACGGGACAGGGCCTCCTATGGCTACACCTTC
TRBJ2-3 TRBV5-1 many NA CASSLELTSTDTQYF TGCGCCAGCAGCTTGGAGTTGACTTCCACAGATACGCAGTATTTT
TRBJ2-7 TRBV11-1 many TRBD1 CASSPMAVDRVSTYEQYF TGTGCCAGCAGCCCAATGGCGGTTGACAGGGTTTCGACCTACGAGCAGTACTTC
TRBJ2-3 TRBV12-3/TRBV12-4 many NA CASRQGWADTQYF TGTGCCAGCAGACAGGGTTGGGCAGATACGCAGTATTTT
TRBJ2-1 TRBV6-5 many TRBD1 CASSYQGAYNEQFF TGTGCCAGCAGTTACCAGGGGGCATACAATGAGCAGTTCTTC
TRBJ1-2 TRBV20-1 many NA CSARLAVNYGYTF TGCAGTGCTAGATTGGCAGTCAACTATGGCTACACCTTC
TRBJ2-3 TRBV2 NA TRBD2 CASSTSGCSASTDTQYF TGTGCCAGCAGTACTAGCGGGTGTAGCGCTAGCACAGATACGCAGTATTTT
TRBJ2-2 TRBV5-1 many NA CASSLYGGGKTGELFF TGCGCCAGCAGCTTGTACGGGGGTGGAAAAACCGGGGAGCTGTTTTTT
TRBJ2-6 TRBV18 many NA CASSHRENGANVLTF TGTGCCAGCTCCCACAGGGAAAATGGGGCCAACGTCCTGACTTTC
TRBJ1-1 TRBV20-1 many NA CSAREADRRNTEAFF TGCAGTGCTAGAGAAGCGGACCGCCGCAATACTGAAGCTTTCTTT
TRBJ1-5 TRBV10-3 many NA CAISETGVNQPQHF TGTGCCATCAGCGAGACAGGAGTCAATCAGCCCCAGCATTTT